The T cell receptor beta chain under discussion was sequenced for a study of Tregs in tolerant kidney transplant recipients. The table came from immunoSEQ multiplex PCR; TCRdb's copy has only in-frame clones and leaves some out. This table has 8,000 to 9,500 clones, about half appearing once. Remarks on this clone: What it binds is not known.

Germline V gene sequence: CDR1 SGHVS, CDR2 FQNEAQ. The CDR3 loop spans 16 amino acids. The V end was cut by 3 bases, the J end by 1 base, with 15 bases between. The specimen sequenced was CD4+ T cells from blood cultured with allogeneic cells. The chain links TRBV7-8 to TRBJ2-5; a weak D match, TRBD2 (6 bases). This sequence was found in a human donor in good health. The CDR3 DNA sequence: TGTGCCAGCAGCTTGGGGATATGGCGGGGCCAAGAGACCCAGTACTTC. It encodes CASSLGIWRGQETQYF.